This entry concerns a single T cell receptor beta chain. The sample is drawn from a study of cytomegalovirus exposure and HLA in healthy donors. Between the trimmed V and J ends, which lost 6 bases and 0 bases, there was a span of 14 bases. Germline V CDR1 and CDR2: SGHVS, FQNEAQ. The CDR3 sequence is 16 residues long. PCR used 60 Vbeta primers and 13 Jbeta primers. Some clones are missing from TCRdb's copy, which holds only in-frame ones; the method was immunoSEQ multiplex PCR. The repertoire holds 55,000 to 70,000 clones, with approximately 58% as singletons. The sequenced sample was PBMCs. This chain links TRBV7-8 with TRBJ2-2; possibly TRBD1 for D (7 bases). This sequence was found in a woman between 50 and 59 years old in good health and CMV-seronegative. The CDR3 DNA reads as TGTGCCAGCAGTTTCCAGGGGGGTTCGAACACCGGGGAGCTGTTTTTT. Its protein product is CASSFQGGSNTGELFF. Drawing the rest from reference TRBV7-8 and TRBJ2-2, the complete variable domain is GAGVSQSPRYKVAKRGQDVALRCDPISGHVSLFWYQQALGQGPEFLTYFQNEAQLDKSGLPSDRFFAERPEGSVSTLKIQRTQQEDSAVYLCASSFQGGSNTGELFFGEGSRLTVL.